This TCR beta chain was sequenced for a study of post-analysis software for immune sequencing data. Study-level information: The cohort encompassed relapsing-remitting, secondary progressive and progressive-relapsing multiple sclerosis disease courses.

Unique molecular identifiers had been added to the TCR beta cDNA libraries. When about 0.85 to 11 million T cells were used, they gave hundreds of thousands of cDNA molecules. TCRdb analysed the PCR reads with MiXCR anew, one entry per CDR3 protein. The sample has about 810,000 distinct CDR3 sequences; approximately 50% are singletons. For this clonotype: Its antigen is not identified.

The CDR3 consists of 17 residues. V was cut by 3 bases and J by 5 bases, with 22 bases left in between. Per the germline V gene, CDR1 is SGHTA and CDR2 is FQGNSA. Whole-study results and caveats: Strong co-clustering by F measure was evident for samples that had been prepared in the same batch. When compared against controls, multiple sclerosis patients showed significantly lower normalized Chao1 diversity. Comparison of patients with controls showed about 5 TRBV segments more frequent in patients, TRBV5-6, TRBV5-1 and TRBV20-1 among them.

The source material was blood. The clonotype comes from a girl under 18 with multiple sclerosis. J is TRBJ1-2 and V is TRBV7-2, with a possible D match to TRBD1 (5 bases). CDR3 DNA: TGTGCCAGCAGCTTGGTGGTTTCGCAGGGTTTATTTTATGGCTACACCTTC. Protein sequence: CASSLVVSQGLFYGYTF.